Below, 4 T cell receptor beta chains from the same sample are listed, as sequenced in a study of T cells in localized non-small cell lung cancer (dated by TCRdb to 2020 to 2021). The protocol used for the library was the immunoSEQ multiplex PCR assay. TCRdb re-hosts the immuneACCESS table, in-frame sequences only. Its copies lack some clones; in the studies checked, an unresolved V gene accounts for under half of them, and the cause for the rest is not known. The sample table lists over 800 clones, less than 25% of them with a count of one. The ten biggest clones cover about 12% of the sample. The source material was normal lung tissue next to the tumor, sampled before any cancer treatment. Receptor source: a male donor at least 60 years old with stage III squamous cell lung carcinoma.

The rearrangement joins TRBV11-3 to TRBJ2-7; 8 nucleotides agree with TRBD2. Trimming cost V 4 bases and J 0 bases; bases outside gene matches: 2. Per germline, CDR1 SGHNT and CDR2 YENEEA. The CDR3 length is 14 residues. CDR3 DNA: TGTGCCAGCAGCTACGGGACTAGCTCCTACGAGCAGTACTTC. Amino acids: CASSYGTSSYEQYF.

This chain joins TRBV29-1 and TRBJ2-7; D perhaps matches TRBD1 (5 bases). Germline loops: CDR1 SQVTM, CDR2 ANQGSEA. This CDR3 contains 16 residues. Trimming took 5 bases from V and 6 from J, leaving 26 bases between them. This chain's CDR3 is CSVSPGYPPQGSEQYF. Written as DNA, the CDR3 is TGCAGCGTTTCTCCTGGCTATCCCCCTCAGGGATCCGAGCAGTACTTC.

V is TRBV12-5 and J is TRBJ1-1; no clear D gene. V was shortened by 8 bases and J by 3 bases, with 10 bases between the two germline ends. Germline V CDR1 and CDR2: LGHNT, FRNRAP. The CDR3 length is 12 residues. In DNA form, the CDR3 reads TGTGCTAGTCTGGCAGACCACACTGAAGCTTTCTTT. Translated: CASLADHTEAFF.

This clone is medium-sized by share. The rearrangement joins TRBV11-3 to TRBJ1-6; D not resolved. The germline V gene encodes CDR1 SGHNT and CDR2 YENEEA. CDR3 size: 14 residues. V lost 7 bases, J lost 7 bases, and 14 bases lay in between. CDR3 loop: CASNIGFRNSPLHF. For the CDR3, the DNA is TGTGCCAGCAACATCGGTTTTCGGAATTCACCCCTCCACTTT. Complete variable domain (other parts from reference TRBV11-3 and TRBJ1-6): EAGVVQSPRYKIIEKKQPVAFWCNPISGHNTLYWYLQNLGQGPELLIRYENEEAVDDSQLPKDRFSAERLKGVDSTLKIQPAELGDSAVYLCASNIGFRNSPLHFGNGTRLTVT.